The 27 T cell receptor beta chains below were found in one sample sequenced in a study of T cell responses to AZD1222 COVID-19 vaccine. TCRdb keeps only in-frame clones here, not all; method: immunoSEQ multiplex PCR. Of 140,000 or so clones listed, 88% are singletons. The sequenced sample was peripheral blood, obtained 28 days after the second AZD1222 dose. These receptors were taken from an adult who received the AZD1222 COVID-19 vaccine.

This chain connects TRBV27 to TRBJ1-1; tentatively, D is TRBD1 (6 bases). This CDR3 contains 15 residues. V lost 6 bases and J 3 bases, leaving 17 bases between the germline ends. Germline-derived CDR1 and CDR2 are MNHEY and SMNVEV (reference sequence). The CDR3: CASRGVQGGYTEAFF. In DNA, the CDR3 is TGTGCCAGCAGGGGCGTGCAAGGGGGGTACACTGAAGCTTTCTTT.

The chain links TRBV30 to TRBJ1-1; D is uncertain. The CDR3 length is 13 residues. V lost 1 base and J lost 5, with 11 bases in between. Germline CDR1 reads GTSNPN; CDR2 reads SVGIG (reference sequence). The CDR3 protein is CAWSEGIGTEAFF. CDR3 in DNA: TGTGCCTGGAGTGAAGGGATCGGAACTGAAGCTTTCTTT.

CDR3 amino acids: CASSPMQDTEAFF. CDR3 DNA sequence: TGTGCCAGCTCACCAATGCAAGACACTGAAGCTTTCTTT. The chain links TRBV18 to TRBJ1-1; D gene uncertain. The germline V and J ends were trimmed by 2 bases and 3 bases, with 7 bases remaining between them. CDR1 and CDR2 (germline): KGHSH, LQKENI. The CDR3 totals 13 residues.

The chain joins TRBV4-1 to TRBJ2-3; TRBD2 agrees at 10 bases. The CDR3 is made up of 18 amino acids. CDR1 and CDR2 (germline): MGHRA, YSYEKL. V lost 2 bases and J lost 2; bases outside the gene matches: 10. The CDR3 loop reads CASSQRQLAGGYTDTQYF. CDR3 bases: TGCGCCAGCAGCCAACGCCAGTTAGCGGGAGGATACACAGATACGCAGTATTTT.

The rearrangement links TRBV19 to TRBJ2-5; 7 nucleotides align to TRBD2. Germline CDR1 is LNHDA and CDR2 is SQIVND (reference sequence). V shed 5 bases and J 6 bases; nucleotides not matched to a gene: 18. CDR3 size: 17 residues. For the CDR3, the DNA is TGTGCCAGTAGTCCTCAGTCAGGGCGGGAGCTCCTCCAGACCCAGTACTTC. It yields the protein CASSPQSGRELLQTQYF.

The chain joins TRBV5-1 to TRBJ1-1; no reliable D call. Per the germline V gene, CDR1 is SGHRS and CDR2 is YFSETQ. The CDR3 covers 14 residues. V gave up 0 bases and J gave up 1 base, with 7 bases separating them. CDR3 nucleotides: TGCGCCAGCAGCTTGGCCGTGGGGAACACTGAAGCTTTCTTT. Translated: CASSLAVGNTEAFF.

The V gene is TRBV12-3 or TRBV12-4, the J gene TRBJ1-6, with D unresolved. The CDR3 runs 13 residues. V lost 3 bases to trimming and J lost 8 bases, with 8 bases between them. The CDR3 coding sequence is TGTGCCAGCAGTTTTAAAACCCATTCACCCCTCCACTTT. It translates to CASSFKTHSPLHF.

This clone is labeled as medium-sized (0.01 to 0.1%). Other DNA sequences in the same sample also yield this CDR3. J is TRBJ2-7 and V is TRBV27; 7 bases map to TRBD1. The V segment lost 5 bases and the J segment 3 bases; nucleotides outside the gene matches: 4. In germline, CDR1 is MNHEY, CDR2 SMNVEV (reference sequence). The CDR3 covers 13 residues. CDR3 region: CASSTGQFYEQYF. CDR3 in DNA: TGTGCCAGCAGTACGGGACAGTTCTACGAGCAGTACTTC.

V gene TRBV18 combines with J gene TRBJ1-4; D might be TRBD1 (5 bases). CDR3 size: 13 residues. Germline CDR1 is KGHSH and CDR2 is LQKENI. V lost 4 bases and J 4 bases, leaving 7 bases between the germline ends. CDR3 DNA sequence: TGTGCCAGCTCACTCAGGGATAATGAAAAACTGTTTTTT. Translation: CASSLRDNEKLFF. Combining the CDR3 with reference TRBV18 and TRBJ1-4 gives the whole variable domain NAGVMQNPRHLVRRRGQEARLRCSPMKGHSHVYWYRQLPEEGLKFMVYLQKENIIDESGMPKERFSAEFPKEGPSILRIQQVVRGDSAAYFCASSLRDNEKLFFGSGTQLSVL.

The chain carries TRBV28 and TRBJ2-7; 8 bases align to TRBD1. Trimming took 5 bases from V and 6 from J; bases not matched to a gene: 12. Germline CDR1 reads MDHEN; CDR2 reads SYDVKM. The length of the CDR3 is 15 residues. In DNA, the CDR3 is TGTGCCAGCAGTCCCCCGGACAGGGCGGTGGGCGAGCAGTACTTC. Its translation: CASSPPDRAVGEQYF.

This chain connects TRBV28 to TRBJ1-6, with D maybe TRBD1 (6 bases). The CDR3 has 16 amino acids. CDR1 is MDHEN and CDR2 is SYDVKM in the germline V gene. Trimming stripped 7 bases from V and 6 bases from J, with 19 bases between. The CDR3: CASTRGGALPNSPLHF. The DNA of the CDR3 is TGTGCCAGCACCCGGGGGGGGGCGCTTCCTAATTCACCCCTCCACTTT.

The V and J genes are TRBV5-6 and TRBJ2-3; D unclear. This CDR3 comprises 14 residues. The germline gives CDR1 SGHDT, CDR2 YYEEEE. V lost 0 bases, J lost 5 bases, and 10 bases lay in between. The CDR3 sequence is CASSLAQVGDTQYF. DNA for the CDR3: TGTGCCAGCAGCTTGGCCCAGGTCGGAGATACGCAGTATTTT.

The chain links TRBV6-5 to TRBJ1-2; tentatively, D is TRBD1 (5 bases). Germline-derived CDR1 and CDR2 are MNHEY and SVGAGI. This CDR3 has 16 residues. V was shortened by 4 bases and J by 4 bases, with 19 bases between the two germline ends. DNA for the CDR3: TGTGCCAGCAGTTTGTCCCGAGGGGCGCAGGTCTATGGCTACACCTTC. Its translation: CASSLSRGAQVYGYTF.

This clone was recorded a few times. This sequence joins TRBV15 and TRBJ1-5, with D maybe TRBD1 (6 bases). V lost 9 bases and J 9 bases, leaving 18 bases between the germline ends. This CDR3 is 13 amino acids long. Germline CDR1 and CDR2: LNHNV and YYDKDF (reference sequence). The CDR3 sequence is CATCRGSRRPQHF. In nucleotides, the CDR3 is TGTGCCACGTGCAGGGGATCCAGGAGGCCCCAGCATTTT.

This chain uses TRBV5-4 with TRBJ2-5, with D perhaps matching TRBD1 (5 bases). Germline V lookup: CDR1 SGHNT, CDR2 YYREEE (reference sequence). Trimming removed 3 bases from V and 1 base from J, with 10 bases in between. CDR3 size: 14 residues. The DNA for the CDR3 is TGTGCCAGCAGCTCGGGTGGGGCCCAAGAGACCCAGTACTTC. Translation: CASSSGGAQETQYF.

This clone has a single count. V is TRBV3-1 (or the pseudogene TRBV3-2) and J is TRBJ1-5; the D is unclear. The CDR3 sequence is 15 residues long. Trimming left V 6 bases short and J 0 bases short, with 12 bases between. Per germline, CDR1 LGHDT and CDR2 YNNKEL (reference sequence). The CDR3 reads CASSQTRDSNQPQHF. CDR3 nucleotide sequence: TGTGCCAGCAGTCAAACCAGAGATAGCAATCAGCCCCAGCATTTT.

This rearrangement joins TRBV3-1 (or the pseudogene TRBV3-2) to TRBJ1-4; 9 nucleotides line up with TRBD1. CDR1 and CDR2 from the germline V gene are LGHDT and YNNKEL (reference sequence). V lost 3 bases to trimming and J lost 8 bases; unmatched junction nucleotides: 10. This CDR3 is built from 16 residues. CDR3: CASSQGTGGMREKLFF. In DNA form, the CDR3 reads TGTGCCAGCAGCCAGGGTACAGGGGGCATGAGGGAAAAACTGTTTTTT.

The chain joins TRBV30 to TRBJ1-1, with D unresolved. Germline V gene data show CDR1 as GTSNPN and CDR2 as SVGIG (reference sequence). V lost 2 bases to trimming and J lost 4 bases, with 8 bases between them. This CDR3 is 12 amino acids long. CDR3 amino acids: CAWSSKGTEAFF. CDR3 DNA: TGTGCCTGGAGTTCTAAAGGCACTGAAGCTTTCTTT.

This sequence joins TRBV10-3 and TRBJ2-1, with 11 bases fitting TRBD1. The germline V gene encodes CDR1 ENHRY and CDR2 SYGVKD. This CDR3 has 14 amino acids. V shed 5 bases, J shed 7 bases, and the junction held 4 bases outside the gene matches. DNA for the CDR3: TGTGCCATCAGTTCCGGGACAGGGGGAAATGAGCAGTTCTTC. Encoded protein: CAISSGTGGNEQFF.

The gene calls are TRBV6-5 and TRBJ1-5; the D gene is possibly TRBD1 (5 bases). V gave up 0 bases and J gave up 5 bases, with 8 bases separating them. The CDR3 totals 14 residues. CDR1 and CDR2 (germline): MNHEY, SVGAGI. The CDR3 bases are TGTGCCAGCAGTTACTCCCAGGGCGATCAGCCCCAGCATTTT. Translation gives CASSYSQGDQPQHF.

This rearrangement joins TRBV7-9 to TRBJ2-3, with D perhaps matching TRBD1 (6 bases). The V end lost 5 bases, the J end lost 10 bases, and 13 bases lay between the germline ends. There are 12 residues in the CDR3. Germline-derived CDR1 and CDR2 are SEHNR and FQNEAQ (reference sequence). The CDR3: CASSGQQGAQYF. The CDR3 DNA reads TGTGCCAGCAGCGGTCAACAGGGAGCGCAGTATTTT.

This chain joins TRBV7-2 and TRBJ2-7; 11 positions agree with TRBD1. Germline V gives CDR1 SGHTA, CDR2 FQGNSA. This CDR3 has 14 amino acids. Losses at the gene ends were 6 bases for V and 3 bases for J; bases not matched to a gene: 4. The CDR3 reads CASRAGTGGYEQYF. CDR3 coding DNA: TGTGCCAGCAGGGCCGGGACAGGGGGCTACGAGCAGTACTTC.

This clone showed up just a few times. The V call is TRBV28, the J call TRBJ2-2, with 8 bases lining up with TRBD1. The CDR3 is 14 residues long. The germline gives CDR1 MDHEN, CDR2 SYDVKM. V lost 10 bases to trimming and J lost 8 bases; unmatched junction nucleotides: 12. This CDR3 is CATIGQGQVGELFF. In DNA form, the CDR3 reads TGTGCCACTATCGGACAGGGACAAGTAGGGGAGCTGTTTTTT.

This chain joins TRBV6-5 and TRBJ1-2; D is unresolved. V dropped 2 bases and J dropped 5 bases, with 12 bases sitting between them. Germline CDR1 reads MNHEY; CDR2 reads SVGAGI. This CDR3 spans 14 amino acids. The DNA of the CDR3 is TGTGCCAGCAGTTACGCGGCGGAACATTATGGCTACACCTTC. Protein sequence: CASSYAAEHYGYTF.

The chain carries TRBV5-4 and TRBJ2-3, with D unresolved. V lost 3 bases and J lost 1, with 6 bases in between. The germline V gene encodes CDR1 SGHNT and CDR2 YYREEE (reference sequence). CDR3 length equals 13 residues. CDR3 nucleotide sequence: TGTGCCAGCAGCTCTATAGGCACAGATACGCAGTATTTT. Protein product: CASSSIGTDTQYF.

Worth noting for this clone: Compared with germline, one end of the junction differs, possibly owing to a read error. CDR3 DNA sequence: TGCGCCAGCAGCTTGCTTTTGGCGGGTGAACAGGGACCCTTC. This sequence encodes CASSLLLAGEQGPF. This sequence joins TRBV5-1 and TRBJ1-2, with D tentatively TRBD1 (6 bases). This CDR3 contains 14 residues. Germline CDR1 reads SGHRS; CDR2 reads YFSETQ. Full variable domain (rest looked up from reference TRBV5-1 and TRBJ1-2): KAGVTQTPRYLIKTRGQQVTLSCSPISGHRSVSWYQQTPGQGLQFLFEYFSETQRNKGNFPGRFSGRQFSNSRSEMNVSTLELGDSALYLCASSLLLAGEQGPFGSGTRLTVV.

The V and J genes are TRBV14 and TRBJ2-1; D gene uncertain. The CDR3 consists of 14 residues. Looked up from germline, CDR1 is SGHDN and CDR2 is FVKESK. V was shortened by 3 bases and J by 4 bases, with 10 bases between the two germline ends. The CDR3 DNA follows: TGTGCCAGCAGCCAGAGTACCGTATACAATGAGCAGTTCTTC. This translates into CASSQSTVYNEQFF. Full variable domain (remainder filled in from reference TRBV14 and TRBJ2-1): EAGVTQFPSHSVIEKGQTVTLRCDPISGHDNLYWYRRVMGKEIKFLLHFVKESKQDESGMPNNRFLAERTGGTYSTLKVQPAELEDSGVYFCASSQSTVYNEQFFGPGTRLTVL.